A single sample gave rise to the 28 T cell receptor beta chains below, sequenced in a study of blood T cell repertoires in COVID-19. Clones were read by immunoSEQ multiplex PCR, and TCRdb kept only the in-frame ones, dropping some. Of 100,000 to 150,000 clones detected, 75% to 85% appear once; the ten largest clones hold more than 3%. The specimen was peripheral blood. The receptors derive from a woman aged 45-65 years with acute or convalescent COVID-19.

The chain is built from TRBV20-1 and TRBJ1-3; D uncertain. Trimming cost V 3 bases and J 4 bases, with 13 bases left between them. Per germline, CDR1 DFQATT and CDR2 SNEGSKA (reference sequence). The CDR3 runs 14 residues. The CDR3: CSASSGGLGNTIYF. CDR3 coding DNA: TGCAGTGCTAGTTCCGGCGGTCTCGGAAACACCATATATTTT.

V is TRBV6-4 and J is TRBJ1-2, with a weak D call TRBD1 (6 bases). The CDR3 totals 14 residues. Trimming left V 6 bases short and J 0 bases short, with 11 bases between. Germline assignment: CDR1 MRHNA and CDR2 SNTAGT. This CDR3 is CASSAGTTNYGYTF. Written as DNA, the CDR3 is TGTGCCAGCAGCGCCGGGACAACTAACTATGGCTACACCTTC.

The chain recombines TRBV20-1 with TRBJ2-7, with 9 bases that match TRBD1. V trimming: 3 bases; J trimming: 6 bases; junction bases outside the gene matches: 6. The CDR3 is made up of 13 amino acids. Germline lookup yields CDR1 DFQATT and CDR2 SNEGSKA (reference sequence). CDR3 sequence: CSASGTGLREQYF. The DNA for the CDR3 is TGCAGTGCTAGTGGGACAGGGCTTCGCGAGCAGTACTTC.

This rearrangement joins TRBV7-2 to TRBJ1-2, with TRBD1 matching over 7 bases. CDR1 is SGHTA, CDR2 FQGNSA, per germline. This CDR3 is built from 13 residues. J lost 8 bases, V lost 1 base, and 4 bases had no gene match. CDR3 loop: CASSLGGQRGYTF. The CDR3 DNA sequence: TGTGCCAGCAGCTTAGGGGGACAGCGGGGCTACACCTTC.

The sample holds one count of this clone. This rearrangement joins TRBV6-6 to TRBJ2-7; TRBD1 agrees at 10 bases. CDR3 length: 15 amino acids. Looked up from germline, CDR1 is MNHNY and CDR2 is SVGAGI (reference sequence). V gave up 6 bases and J gave up 7 bases; unmatched junction bases: 12. The CDR3 here is CASSASDRGLGEQYF. CDR3 nucleotide sequence: TGTGCCAGCAGCGCCTCCGACAGGGGGCTAGGGGAGCAGTACTTC.

The V call is TRBV6-1, the J call TRBJ1-4; 7 positions match TRBD1. The CDR3 is 14 amino acids. The V gene's germline CDR1 is MNHNS and CDR2 SASEGT. The trim removed 9 bases at V and 8 bases at J, leaving 12 bases unmatched. The CDR3 reads CASRRQGGWEKLFF. The CDR3, as DNA: TGTGCCAGTCGACGACAGGGCGGATGGGAAAAACTGTTTTTT.

This chain joins TRBV6-2 or TRBV6-3 and TRBJ1-2; perhaps TRBD1 as D (6 bases). The CDR3 extends over 13 amino acids. V lost 0 bases, J lost 8 bases, and 10 bases lay in between. CDR1 is MNHEY and CDR2 is SVGEGT in the germline V gene. The CDR3 DNA follows: TGTGCCAGCAGTTACTCCCGGGACATGGGCTACACCTTC. It yields the protein CASSYSRDMGYTF.

The V and J genes are TRBV5-4 and TRBJ1-6; TRBD1 agrees at 7 bases. The germline V gene encodes CDR1 SGHNT and CDR2 YYREEE (reference sequence). This CDR3 has 14 amino acids. With V trimmed by 3 bases and J by 9 bases, 6 bases remained unmatched. The CDR3 coding sequence is TGTGCCAGCAGCTGGACGACAGGGTTTTCACCCCTCCACTTT. This encodes CASSWTTGFSPLHF.

This chain joins TRBV10-3 and TRBJ1-1; D not certain. V was trimmed by 0 bases and J by 11 bases, leaving 10 bases between them. The CDR3 is made up of 12 amino acids. The germline gives CDR1 ENHRY, CDR2 SYGVKD. CDR3 coding DNA: TGTGCCATCAGTGAGTCGAGGGAGGCGGCTTTCTTT. Translation: CAISESREAAFF.

The V gene is TRBV7-6, the J gene TRBJ1-5; no reliable D call. The CDR3 spans 12 residues. V lost 4 bases, J lost 7 bases, and 8 bases lay in between. CDR1 is SGHVS and CDR2 is FNYEAQ in the germline V gene. The CDR3 DNA follows: TGTGCCAGCAGCTCTCCGGGACAGCCCCAGCATTTT. Its translation is CASSSPGQPQHF.

The chain combines TRBV5-4 with TRBJ2-5; 9 nucleotides agree with TRBD2. V dropped 7 bases and J dropped 7; count of bases not matched to a gene: 14. This CDR3 has 15 residues. Germline V CDR1 and CDR2: SGHNT, YYREEE (reference sequence). CDR3 in amino acids: CASVSRSAGGVTQYF. The CDR3 nucleotides read TGTGCCAGCGTATCGAGGTCAGCGGGGGGAGTGACCCAGTACTTC.

The chain employs TRBV2 and TRBJ1-4; TRBD1 might be the D (5 bases). This CDR3 is built from 11 residues. Germline V gives CDR1 SNHLY, CDR2 FYNNEI. Trimming stripped 9 bases from V and 12 bases from J, with 14 bases between. The DNA of the CDR3 is TGTGCCAGTCTCTACGGGGGGGAACTGTTTTTT. This encodes CASLYGGELFF.

This clone has only a few counts. The chain combines TRBV2 with TRBJ1-5; D is uncertain. Between the trimmed V and J ends, which lost 7 bases and 6 bases, there was a span of 10 bases. Per germline, CDR1 SNHLY and CDR2 FYNNEI. This CDR3 region has 12 residues. CDR3 in amino acids: CASTPGAQPQHF. CDR3 sequence (DNA): TGTGCCAGCACCCCGGGTGCTCAGCCCCAGCATTTT.

The chain recombines TRBV18 with TRBJ1-5; 10 bases are shared with TRBD1. Per the germline V gene, CDR1 is KGHSH and CDR2 is LQKENI. J gave up 7 bases and V 2 bases, and 2 bases lay outside the gene matches. There are 14 residues in the CDR3. The chain's CDR3 is CASSPGQGEQPQHF. In DNA, the CDR3 is TGTGCCAGCTCACCAGGACAGGGGGAACAGCCCCAGCATTTT.

The chain combines TRBV7-6 with TRBJ1-4, with TRBD1 matching over 9 bases. The germline gives CDR1 SGHVS, CDR2 FNYEAQ. The junction had 8 bases not matched to a gene; V was cut back by 5 bases and J by 7 bases. This CDR3 has 15 residues. The CDR3 region has the DNA TGTGCCAGCAGCGGATACAGGGGGCGGGGTGAAAAACTGTTTTTT. Amino acid sequence: CASSGYRGRGEKLFF.

As for this clone: The junction does not match germline at one end; this may be a read error. The chain has TRBV7-9 and TRBJ1-2; a possible D gene is TRBD1 (6 bases). Germline-derived CDR1 and CDR2 are SEHNR and FQNEAQ (reference sequence). This CDR3 comprises 13 residues. CDR3 region: CANSYGQSYGYTF. CDR3 bases: TGTGCCAACAGCTACGGACAGAGCTATGGCTACACCTTC. The complete variable domain, with remaining parts taken from reference TRBV7-9 and TRBJ1-2, reads DTGVSQNPRHKITKRGQNVTFRCDPISEHNRLYWYRQTLGQGPEFLTYFQNEAQLEKSRLLSDRFSAERPKGSFSTLEIQRTEQGDSAMYLCANSYGQSYGYTFGSGTRLTVV.

The CDR3 nucleotides are TGTGCCAGCAGGGGAGGGACGGACACTGAAGCTTTCTTT. Translating gives CASRGGTDTEAFF. The chain is built from TRBV6-5 and TRBJ1-1; weak D call: TRBD1 (5 bases). Between the trimmed V and J ends, which lost 6 bases and 3 bases, there was a span of 11 bases. CDR1 MNHEY and CDR2 SVGAGI come from the germline V gene. This CDR3 has 13 residues.

This sequence joins TRBV10-3 and TRBJ1-2; 9 positions agree with TRBD1. V was clipped by 6 bases and J by 6 bases; unmatched bases: 5. The germline gives CDR1 ENHRY, CDR2 SYGVKD. The CDR3 spans 13 residues. CDR3 bases: TGTGCCATCAGCCCGGGACAGGGCGATGGCTACACCTTC. It is translated as CAISPGQGDGYTF.

CDR3 coding DNA: TGTGCCAGCAGCCCAAACACAGATACGCAGTATTTT. Translated, it gives CASSPNTDTQYF. This chain links TRBV5-6 with TRBJ2-3; D uncertain. V gave up 4 bases and J gave up 2 bases, with 5 bases separating them. Germline V gives CDR1 SGHDT, CDR2 YYEEEE. This CDR3 has 12 amino acids.

V gene TRBV28 combines with J gene TRBJ2-2, with TRBD2 identical over 9 bases. With 3 bases clipped from V and 1 base from J, the junction kept 21 bases outside the gene matches. Germline V gives CDR1 MDHEN, CDR2 SYDVKM. The CDR3 has 22 amino acids. The CDR3 sequence is CASSFILTSGRRTTLNTGELFF. As DNA, the CDR3 is TGTGCCAGCAGTTTCATCCTGACTAGCGGAAGAAGGACTACTTTGAACACCGGGGAGCTGTTTTTT.

The chain joins TRBV12-3 or TRBV12-4 to TRBJ1-4; no definite D call. CDR3 length: 11 amino acids. V lost 4 bases to trimming and J lost 10 bases, with 7 bases between them. CDR3 DNA sequence: TGTGCCAGCAGTTCGGCGGGAAAACTGTTTTTT. Protein: CASSSAGKLFF.

This clone was recorded many times. This chain uses TRBV27 with TRBJ1-1, with D unclear. The length of the CDR3 is 13 residues. V lost 3 bases and J 1 base, leaving 6 bases between the germline ends. Germline V gene lookup returns CDR1 MNHEY and CDR2 SMNVEV (reference sequence). CDR3 coding DNA: TGTGCCAGCAGTTTTTTCGGGAACACTGAAGCTTTCTTT. As protein: CASSFFGNTEAFF.

This clone was counted many times. The chain combines TRBV7-3 with TRBJ2-3, with a possible D match to TRBD2 (6 bases). The germline V gene encodes CDR1 SGHTA and CDR2 FQGTGA. V was cut by 4 bases and J by 8 bases, with 16 bases left in between. The CDR3 is 14 residues long. DNA for the CDR3: TGTGCCAGCAGCTCGAGCCTTGGGGGAGGTACGCAGTATTTT. Encoded protein: CASSSSLGGGTQYF.

This chain connects TRBV24-1 to TRBJ1-2, with 8 bases that match TRBD1. The CDR3 is 14 residues long. Germline CDR1 KGHDR, CDR2 SFDVKD. Trimming removed 4 bases from V and 1 base from J; junction bases left unmatched: 1. CDR3 DNA sequence: TGTGCCACCAGTGAGACAGGGGTTAACTATGGCTACACCTTC. Translating it yields CATSETGVNYGYTF.

This clone was recorded a few times. The chain employs TRBV11-2 and TRBJ2-5; tentative D call: TRBD1 (5 bases). This CDR3 spans 13 amino acids. V lost 6 bases, J lost 0 bases, and 8 bases lay in between. Germline assignment: CDR1 SGHAT and CDR2 FQNNGV. The CDR3 sequence: CASSTGYQETQYF. The DNA for the CDR3 is TGTGCCAGCAGTACAGGCTACCAAGAGACCCAGTACTTC.

The chain employs TRBV20-1 and TRBJ2-3; possible D gene TRBD2, 6 bases. V was shortened by 3 bases and J by 2 bases, with 9 bases between the two germline ends. The length of the CDR3 is 13 residues. Germline loops: CDR1 DFQATT, CDR2 SNEGSKA (reference sequence). The CDR3 loop is CSASKDYTDTQYF. In nucleotides, the CDR3 is TGCAGTGCTAGTAAGGACTACACAGATACGCAGTATTTT.

The chain joins TRBV9 to TRBJ1-2, with 7 bases identical to TRBD1. Germline assignment: CDR1 SGDLS and CDR2 YYNGEE. Unmatched junction bases numbered 4, after V lost 0 bases and J lost 5 bases. This CDR3 is built from 14 residues. The CDR3 DNA reads as TGTGCCAGCAGCGTAGGCCCAGGGGGATATGGCTACACCTTC. Its protein is CASSVGPGGYGYTF. The full variable domain, completed using reference TRBV9 and TRBJ1-2, is DSGVTQTPKHLITATGQRVTLRCSPRSGDLSVYWYQQSLDQGLQFLIQYYNGEERAKGNILERFSAQQFPDLHSELNLSSLELGDSALYFCASSVGPGGYGYTFGSGTRLTVV.

The chain has TRBV7-9 and TRBJ2-5, with D tentatively TRBD2 (6 bases). The V end was cut by 5 bases, the J end by 2 bases, with 21 bases between. CDR1 and CDR2 (germline): SEHNR, FQNEAQ (reference sequence). This CDR3 spans 17 amino acids. This CDR3 is CASSGVAGSPTQETQYF. The CDR3, as DNA: TGTGCCAGCAGCGGTGTGGCCGGGAGCCCAACTCAAGAGACCCAGTACTTC.